A single sample gave rise to the 26 T cell receptor beta chains below, sequenced in a study of long-term antiretroviral therapy in people with HIV. Version v3.0 of the immunoSEQ assay was performed at survey level. Sequenced by immunoSEQ multiplex PCR; TCRdb stores in-frame clones only, minus some. The table records fewer than 30,000 clones, around 85% of them present only once. Source: unsorted PBMCs, taken 0.7 years before starting antiretroviral therapy. The receptors stem from a man aged 25 to 40 with HIV.

This clone has just a few counts. DNA for the CDR3: TGTGCCAGCAGCTTAGCCGGTAGCAATCAGCCCCAGCATTTT. As protein: CASSLAGSNQPQHF. The rearrangement uses TRBV7-9 and TRBJ1-5; D call uncertain. The V end was cut by 0 bases, the J end by 0 bases, with 3 bases between. The V gene's germline CDR1 is SEHNR and CDR2 FQNEAQ (reference sequence). The CDR3 is 14 amino acids.

This chain uses TRBV5-4 with TRBJ1-1; 7 bases line up with TRBD1. CDR1 is SGHNT, CDR2 YYREEE, per germline (reference sequence). Trimming at V came to 4 bases and at J to 2 bases, leaving 14 bases not matched to a gene. This CDR3 has 17 amino acids. The CDR3 DNA reads TGTGCCAGCAGCATGGACGAGTGGGGACAGCCTAACACTGAAGCTTTCTTT. It yields the protein CASSMDEWGQPNTEAFF. The full variable domain, its missing parts supplied by reference TRBV5-4 and TRBJ1-1, is ETGVTQSPTHLIKTRGQQVTLRCSSQSGHNTVSWYQQALGQGPQFIFQYYREEENGRGNFPPRFSGLQFPNYSSELNVNALELDDSALYLCASSMDEWGQPNTEAFFGQGTRLTVV.

This CDR3 is CATTSPRGELFF. The CDR3, as DNA: TGTGCCACCACTAGCCCCCGCGGGGAGCTGTTTTTT. The chain joins TRBV15 to TRBJ2-2, with TRBD2 as a possible D gene (5 bases). Trimming left V 7 bases short and J 7 bases short, with 10 bases between. Germline V gene sequence: CDR1 LNHNV, CDR2 YYDKDF (reference sequence). This CDR3 is built from 12 residues.

The chain recombines TRBV19 with TRBJ1-1; D is uncertain. Germline-derived CDR1 and CDR2 are LNHDA and SQIVND (reference sequence). Between the trimmed V and J ends, which lost 2 bases and 3 bases, there was a span of 4 bases. The CDR3 length is 12 residues. The CDR3 DNA reads as TGTGCCAGTAGTATAAAGCACACTGAAGCTTTCTTT. It encodes CASSIKHTEAFF.

This chain joins TRBV10-3 and TRBJ2-2; D ambiguous. The CDR3 spans 15 residues. Trimming removed 2 bases from V and 5 bases from J, with 12 bases in between. CDR1 ENHRY and CDR2 SYGVKD come from the germline V gene. The CDR3 reads CAISEEAGRTGELFF. The CDR3, as DNA: TGTGCCATCAGTGAGGAGGCTGGGCGGACCGGGGAGCTGTTTTTT.

V and J are TRBV10-3 and TRBJ2-1; D unresolved. The CDR3 is made up of 13 amino acids. Germline CDR1 ENHRY, CDR2 SYGVKD. V lost 2 bases and J 10 bases, leaving 12 bases between the germline ends. Written as DNA, the CDR3 is TGTGCCATCAGTGAGGGTACCCCCCCGGAGCAGTTCTTC. Protein product: CAISEGTPPEQFF.

V and J are TRBV25-1 and TRBJ1-3; a weak D match, TRBD1 (5 bases). The CDR3 sequence is 15 residues long. Deletions cut 4 bases from V and 2 bases from J, with 12 bases between. Germline values: CDR1 MGHDK, CDR2 SYGVNS. The CDR3 nucleotides are TGTGCCAGCAGTGGGGACCCGGGGACTGGAAACACCATATATTTT. Amino acid sequence: CASSGDPGTGNTIYF.

V gene TRBV25-1 combines with J gene TRBJ1-2; 7 nucleotides match TRBD1. Germline CDR1 is MGHDK and CDR2 is SYGVNS. J gave up 2 bases and V 8 bases, and 8 bases lay outside the gene matches. CDR3 size: 14 residues. The CDR3 here is CASSNRGSNYGYTF. CDR3 nucleotides: TGTGCCAGCTCCAACAGGGGTTCCAACTATGGCTACACCTTC.

The CDR3 DNA is TGTGCCAGCAGCCAAGTCCGCTGGGAAGCTAATGAAAAACTGTTTTTT. The encoded protein is CASSQVRWEANEKLFF. The chain uses TRBV14 and TRBJ1-4; D is ambiguous. Trimming took off 1 base at V and 3 bases at J, with 12 bases between the two ends. The CDR3 contains 16 residues. Germline loops: CDR1 SGHDN, CDR2 FVKESK.

The chain couples TRBV4-1 to TRBJ2-5; weak D call: TRBD2 (5 bases). CDR3 length: 15 amino acids. Trimming pared 0 bases from V and 5 bases from J, leaving 13 bases between. From germline, CDR1 is MGHRA and CDR2 YSYEKL. The CDR3 is CASSQDSASWETQYF. For the CDR3, the DNA is TGCGCCAGCAGCCAAGATTCGGCTAGCTGGGAGACCCAGTACTTC.

This chain connects TRBV2 to TRBJ1-1, with D possibly being TRBD1 (5 bases). V was shortened by 4 bases and J by 2 bases, with 8 bases between the two germline ends. The CDR3 has 13 amino acids. Germline CDR1 reads SNHLY; CDR2 reads FYNNEI. Here the CDR3 reads CASSGDRNTEAFF. As DNA, the CDR3 is TGTGCCAGCAGTGGGGACCGTAACACTGAAGCTTTCTTT.

The chain recombines TRBV4-2 with TRBJ2-2; the D gene is possibly TRBD1 (5 bases). The V and J ends lost 0 bases and 4 bases respectively, with 15 bases between them. Germline values: CDR1 LGHNA, CDR2 YNFKEQ. This CDR3 has 17 amino acids. CDR3 residues: CASSQDRATKGTGELFF. CDR3 coding DNA: TGTGCCAGCAGCCAAGACAGGGCAACGAAGGGCACCGGGGAGCTGTTTTTT.

This clone was counted a few times. This chain links TRBV9 with TRBJ2-7; TRBD2 is a possible D gene (5 bases). CDR1 is SGDLS and CDR2 is YYNGEE in the germline V gene. Trimming left V 0 bases short and J 2 bases short, with 9 bases between. The CDR3 covers 14 residues. The CDR3 DNA is TGTGCCAGCAGCGTAGGAGGGAACCCCTACGAGCAGTACTTC. Its protein product is CASSVGGNPYEQYF.

The rearrangement links TRBV27 to TRBJ2-1; TRBD1 matches at 8 bases. The V gene's germline CDR1 is MNHEY and CDR2 SMNVEV (reference sequence). V was clipped by 8 bases and J by 8 bases; unmatched bases: 14. The CDR3 has 15 amino acids. The CDR3 DNA is TGTGCCAGCGCAGTTCCGACAGGGGCCTTTTATGAGCAGTTCTTC. It translates to CASAVPTGAFYEQFF.

CDR3 nucleotides: TGTGCCAGCAGCTGGGGCGGCAGGGTAGACGAGCAGTACTTC. Translated, it gives CASSWGGRVDEQYF. The chain uses TRBV5-4 and TRBJ2-7; D possibly corresponds to TRBD1 (5 bases). V gave up 3 bases and J gave up 5 bases, with 15 bases separating them. The germline gives CDR1 SGHNT, CDR2 YYREEE (reference sequence). This CDR3 comprises 14 residues.

This clone is a singleton in its sample. The CDR3 is CASRRAGSGIVQPQHF. For the CDR3, the DNA is TGTGCCAGCCGTCGGGCGGGTTCAGGGATCGTGCAGCCCCAGCATTTT. V usage is TRBV6-6 and J usage is TRBJ1-5; D is possibly TRBD1 (5 bases). This CDR3 has 16 residues. Germline V gene sequence: CDR1 MNHNY, CDR2 SVGAGI (reference sequence). V dropped 8 bases and J dropped 7 bases, with 24 bases sitting between them.

This clone was seen more than once but under ten times. This chain uses TRBV7-2 with TRBJ2-2, with no clear D. CDR3 size: 14 residues. Germline V gene data show CDR1 as SGHTA and CDR2 as FQGNSA. Deletions cut 8 bases from V and 2 bases from J, with 12 bases between. Here the CDR3 reads CASEAPLNTGELFF. CDR3 coding DNA: TGTGCCAGCGAGGCCCCACTTAACACCGGGGAGCTGTTTTTT. Looking up the rest from reference TRBV7-2 and TRBJ2-2 gives the full variable domain: GAGVSQSPSNKVTEKGKDVELRCDPISGHTALYWYRQSLGQGLEFLIYFQGNSAPDKSGLPSDRFSAERTGGSVSTLTIQRTQQEDSAVYLCASEAPLNTGELFFGEGSRLTVL.

V and J are TRBV5-3 and TRBJ1-2; D unclear. TRBV5-3 is placed among ORFs of uncertain function. This CDR3 has 15 residues. Trimming removed 3 bases at V and 4 bases at J, with 16 bases between. The CDR3 sequence is CARSWSPRPPYGYTF. In DNA, the CDR3 is TGTGCCAGAAGCTGGAGCCCCAGACCTCCCTATGGCTACACCTTC.

The V and J genes are TRBV28 and TRBJ2-1; D might be TRBD2 (6 bases). Trimming cost V 5 bases and J 9 bases, with 17 bases left between them. The CDR3 contains 14 residues. Germline lookup yields CDR1 MDHEN and CDR2 SYDVKM. This CDR3 is CASSPPGSGAEQFF. CDR3 nucleotide sequence: TGTGCCAGCAGTCCCCCCGGTAGCGGAGCTGAGCAGTTCTTC.

The chain uses TRBV30 and TRBJ1-3, with D possibly being TRBD1 (5 bases). Trimming left V 0 bases short and J 0 bases short, with 9 bases between. The length of the CDR3 is 15 residues. Germline assignment: CDR1 GTSNPN and CDR2 SVGIG (reference sequence). The CDR3 reads CAWSVRRGSGNTIYF. CDR3 in DNA: TGTGCCTGGAGTGTACGTAGGGGCTCTGGAAACACCATATATTTT. Together with reference TRBV30 and TRBJ1-3, the CDR3 gives the full variable domain: SQTIHQWPATLVQPVGSPLSLECTVEGTSNPNLYWYRQAAGRGLQLLFYSVGIGQISSEVPQNLSASRPQDRQFILSSKKLLLSDSGFYLCAWSVRRGSGNTIYFGEGSWLTVV.

The genes are TRBV10-3 and TRBJ2-2; 14 positions agree with TRBD2. The CDR3 covers 15 residues. The V and J ends lost 8 bases and 4 bases, in that order; junction bases with no gene match: 3. Looked up from germline, CDR1 is ENHRY and CDR2 is SYGVKD. The CDR3 protein is CAIGGLAGVTGELFF. DNA of the CDR3: TGTGCCATCGGGGGACTAGCGGGAGTCACCGGGGAGCTGTTTTTT.

As concerns this clone: A read error may account for a junction end that differs from germline. The same CDR3 is also encoded by other DNA sequences in this sample. The chain uses TRBV6-6 and TRBJ1-6; D unclear. The CDR3 length is 15 residues. The germline gives CDR1 MNHNY, CDR2 SVGAGI (reference sequence). The DNA of the CDR3 is TGTGCCAGCAGCTACATAGGCTCCTATAATTCACCTCTCCACTTT. It encodes CASSYIGSYNSPLHF.

V usage is TRBV11-3 and J usage is TRBJ2-2, with TRBD2 as a possible D gene (5 bases). Germline CDR1 and CDR2: SGHNT and YENEEA. The length of the CDR3 is 17 residues. V was pared by 5 bases and J by 3 bases, with 19 bases between. CDR3 nucleotides: TGTGCCAGCAGCAAGACGGCCGGGATTACCTACACCGGGGAGCTGTTTTTT. The encoded protein is CASSKTAGITYTGELFF.

V and J are TRBV10-2 and TRBJ2-1, with unresolved D. Trimming stripped 4 bases from V and 6 bases from J, with 4 bases between. CDR1 is WSHSY, CDR2 SAAADI, per germline. CDR3 length: 11 amino acids. CDR3 region: CASSGGNEQFF. The CDR3, as DNA: TGCGCCAGCAGTGGCGGCAATGAGCAGTTCTTC.

There are a few counts of this clone. The chain combines TRBV7-2 with TRBJ2-1, with 7 bases identical to TRBD2. Germline-derived CDR1 and CDR2 are SGHTA and FQGNSA. With 1 base clipped from V and 2 bases from J, the junction kept 8 bases outside the gene matches. There are 17 residues in the CDR3. The CDR3 coding sequence is TGTGCCAGCAGCTTAGGTCAAGGCGGGAGTCCCTACAATGAGCAGTTCTTC. Its translation: CASSLGQGGSPYNEQFF.

This chain connects TRBV18 to TRBJ2-3, with 9 positions matching TRBD1. V lost 3 bases and J lost 1; bases outside the gene matches: 2. The CDR3 has 15 amino acids. The V gene's germline CDR1 is KGHSH and CDR2 LQKENI. CDR3 amino acids: CASSPGTGRTDTQYF. As DNA, the CDR3 is TGTGCCAGCTCACCTGGGACAGGGCGCACAGATACGCAGTATTTT.